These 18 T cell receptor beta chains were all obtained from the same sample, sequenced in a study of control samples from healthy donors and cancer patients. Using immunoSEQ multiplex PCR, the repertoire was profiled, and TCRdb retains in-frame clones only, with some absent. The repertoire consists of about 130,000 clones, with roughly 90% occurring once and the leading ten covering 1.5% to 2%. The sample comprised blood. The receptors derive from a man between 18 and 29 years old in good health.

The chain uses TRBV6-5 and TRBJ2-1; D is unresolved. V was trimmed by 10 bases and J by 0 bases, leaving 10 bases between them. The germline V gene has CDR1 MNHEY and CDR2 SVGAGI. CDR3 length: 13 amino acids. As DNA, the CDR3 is TGTGCCACCGTCTCTCCCTCCTACAATGAGCAGTTCTTC. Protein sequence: CATVSPSYNEQFF.

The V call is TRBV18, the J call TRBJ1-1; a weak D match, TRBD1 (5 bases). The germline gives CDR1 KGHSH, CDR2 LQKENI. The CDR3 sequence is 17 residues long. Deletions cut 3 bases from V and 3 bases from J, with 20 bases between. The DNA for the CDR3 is TGTGCCAGCTCACCTCCGCGAGGAGGACGGGGCCACACTGAAGCTTTCTTT. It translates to CASSPPRGGRGHTEAFF.

CDR3 loop: CASSLYQQGISGELFF. Written as DNA, the CDR3 is TGTGCCAGCAGCTTATACCAACAGGGGATCTCCGGGGAGCTGTTTTTT. V is TRBV7-3 and J is TRBJ2-2, with 7 nucleotides matching TRBD1. Losses at the gene ends were 2 bases for V and 6 bases for J; bases not matched to a gene: 9. The CDR3 contains 16 residues. Germline V gives CDR1 SGHTA, CDR2 FQGTGA.

CDR3 amino acids: CASSILPWGPNTEAFF. The DNA for the CDR3 is TGTGCCAGTAGTATCCTCCCCTGGGGCCCGAACACTGAAGCTTTCTTT. The chain employs TRBV19 and TRBJ1-1; the D gene is possibly TRBD1 (5 bases). With 3 bases removed from V and 1 base from J, the gap between germline ends came to 15 bases. The CDR3 has 16 amino acids. In germline, CDR1 is LNHDA, CDR2 SQIVND (reference sequence).

CDR3 in amino acids: CASSPAGGNTEAFF. CDR3 sequence (DNA): TGTGCCAGCAGTCCCGCGGGGGGGAACACTGAAGCTTTCTTT. The chain has TRBV27 and TRBJ1-1; tentative D call: TRBD1 (5 bases). Trimming shortened V by 5 bases and J by 1 base, and 11 bases separated the two germline ends. This CDR3 spans 14 amino acids. Germline V gene sequence: CDR1 MNHEY, CDR2 SMNVEV (reference sequence).

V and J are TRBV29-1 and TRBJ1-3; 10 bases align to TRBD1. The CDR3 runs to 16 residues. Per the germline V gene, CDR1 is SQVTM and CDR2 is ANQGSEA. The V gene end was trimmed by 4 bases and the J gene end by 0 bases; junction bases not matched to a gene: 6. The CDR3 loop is CSVGLGQGGSGNTIYF. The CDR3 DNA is TGCAGCGTTGGCCTTGGACAGGGGGGCTCTGGAAACACCATATATTTT.

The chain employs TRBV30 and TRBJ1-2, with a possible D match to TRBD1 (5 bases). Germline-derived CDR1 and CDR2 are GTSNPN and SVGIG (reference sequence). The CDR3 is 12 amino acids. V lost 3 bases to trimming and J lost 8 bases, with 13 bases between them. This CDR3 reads CAWRPPKGGYTF. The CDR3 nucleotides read TGTGCCTGGAGGCCCCCCAAGGGGGGCTACACCTTC. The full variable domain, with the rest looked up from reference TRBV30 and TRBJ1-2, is SQTIHQWPATLVQPVGSPLSLECTVEGTSNPNLYWYRQAAGRGLQLLFYSVGIGQISSEVPQNLSASRPQDRQFILSSKKLLLSDSGFYLCAWRPPKGGYTFGSGTRLTVV.

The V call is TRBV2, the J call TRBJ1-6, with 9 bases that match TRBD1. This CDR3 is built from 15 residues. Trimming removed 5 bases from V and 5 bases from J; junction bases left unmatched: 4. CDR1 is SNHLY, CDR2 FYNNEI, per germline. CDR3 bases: TGTGCCAGCAGTCCCGGGACAGGGCATAATTCACCCCTCCACTTT. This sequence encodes CASSPGTGHNSPLHF.

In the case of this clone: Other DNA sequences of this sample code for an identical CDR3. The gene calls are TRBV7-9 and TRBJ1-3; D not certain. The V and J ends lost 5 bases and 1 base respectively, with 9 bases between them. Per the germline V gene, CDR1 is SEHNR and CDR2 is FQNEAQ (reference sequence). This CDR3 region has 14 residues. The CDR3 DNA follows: TGTGCCAGCAGCCGGACGGATTCTGGAAACACCATATATTTT. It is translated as CASSRTDSGNTIYF.

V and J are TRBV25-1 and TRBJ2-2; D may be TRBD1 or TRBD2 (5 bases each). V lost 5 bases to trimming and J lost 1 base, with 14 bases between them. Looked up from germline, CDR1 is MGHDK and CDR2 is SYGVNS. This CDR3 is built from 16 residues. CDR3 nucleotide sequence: TGTGCCAGCAGTAATACGGGACGGATGAACACCGGGGAGCTGTTTTTT. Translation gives CASSNTGRMNTGELFF.

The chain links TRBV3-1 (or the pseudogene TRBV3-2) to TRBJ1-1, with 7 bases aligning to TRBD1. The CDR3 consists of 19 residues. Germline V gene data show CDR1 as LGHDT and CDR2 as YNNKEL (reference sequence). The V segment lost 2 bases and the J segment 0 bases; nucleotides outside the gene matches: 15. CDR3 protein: CASSQRIRDSTKMNTEAFF. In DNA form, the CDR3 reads TGTGCCAGCAGCCAAAGAATCCGGGACAGTACTAAAATGAACACTGAAGCTTTCTTT.

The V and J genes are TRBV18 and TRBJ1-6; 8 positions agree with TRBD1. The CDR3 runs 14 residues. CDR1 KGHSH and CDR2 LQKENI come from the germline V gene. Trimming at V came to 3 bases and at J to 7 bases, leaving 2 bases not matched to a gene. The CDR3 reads CASSPRDRNSPLHF. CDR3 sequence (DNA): TGTGCCAGCTCACCCCGGGACAGGAATTCACCCCTCCACTTT.

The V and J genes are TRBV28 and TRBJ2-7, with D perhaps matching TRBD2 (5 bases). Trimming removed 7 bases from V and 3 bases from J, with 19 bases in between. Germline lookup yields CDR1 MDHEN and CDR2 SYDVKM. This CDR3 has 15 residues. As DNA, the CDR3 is TGTGCCAGCACCAAACAACCCCGGGGAGACTACGAGCAGTACTTC. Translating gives CASTKQPRGDYEQYF.

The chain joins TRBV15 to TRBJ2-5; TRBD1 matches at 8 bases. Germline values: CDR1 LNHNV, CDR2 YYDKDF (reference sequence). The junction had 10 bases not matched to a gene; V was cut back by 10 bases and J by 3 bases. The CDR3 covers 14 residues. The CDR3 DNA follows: TGTGCCATCCTCGACAGGGGCGCCAAAGAGACCCAGTACTTC. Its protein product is CAILDRGAKETQYF.

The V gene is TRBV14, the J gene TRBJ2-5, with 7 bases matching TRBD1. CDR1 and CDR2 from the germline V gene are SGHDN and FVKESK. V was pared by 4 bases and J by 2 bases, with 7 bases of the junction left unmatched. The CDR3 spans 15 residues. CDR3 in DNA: TGTGCCAGCAGCCCCCCCGGCAGGGGGCAAGAGACCCAGTACTTC. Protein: CASSPPGRGQETQYF.

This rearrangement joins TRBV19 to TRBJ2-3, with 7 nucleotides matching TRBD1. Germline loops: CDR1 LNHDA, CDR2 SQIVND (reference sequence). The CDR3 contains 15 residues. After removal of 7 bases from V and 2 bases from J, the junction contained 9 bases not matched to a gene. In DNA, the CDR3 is TGTGCCAGTAAGACCACGGACAGGTACACAGATACGCAGTATTTT. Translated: CASKTTDRYTDTQYF.

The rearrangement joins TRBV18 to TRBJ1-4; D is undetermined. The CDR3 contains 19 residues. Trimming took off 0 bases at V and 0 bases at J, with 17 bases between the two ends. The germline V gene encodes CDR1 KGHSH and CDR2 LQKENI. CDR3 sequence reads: CASSPPSGNRPSTNEKLFF. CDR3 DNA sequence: TGTGCCAGCTCACCACCTTCTGGGAACCGACCTTCAACTAATGAAAAACTGTTTTTT. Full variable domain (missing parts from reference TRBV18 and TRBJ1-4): NAGVMQNPRHLVRRRGQEARLRCSPMKGHSHVYWYRQLPEEGLKFMVYLQKENIIDESGMPKERFSAEFPKEGPSILRIQQVVRGDSAAYFCASSPPSGNRPSTNEKLFFGSGTQLSVL.

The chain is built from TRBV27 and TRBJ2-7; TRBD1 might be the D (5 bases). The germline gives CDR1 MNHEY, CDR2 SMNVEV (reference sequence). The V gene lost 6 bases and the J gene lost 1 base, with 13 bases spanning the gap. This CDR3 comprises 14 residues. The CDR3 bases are TGTGCCAGCAGCAACTCCAGGGTGTCCTACGAGCAGTACTTC. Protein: CASSNSRVSYEQYF.